The rows below give T cell receptor beta chains drawn from one sample of a study of vaccination effects on CD4 cells after COVID-19. Sequenced by immunoSEQ multiplex PCR; TCRdb stores in-frame clones only, minus some. The sample has 37,000 or so clones, 66% seen once. No antigen has been assigned to these receptors. This sample comprised CD4+ T cells from PBMCs cultured with HCoV-OC43 spike peptides, obtained before COVID-19 vaccination. The receptors here all came from a human donor who received a COVID-19 vaccine. The CDR3 runs from the conserved cysteine through the conserved F or W.

V gene: TRBV19; J gene: TRBJ2-1; CDR3 protein: CASSRPGDLFNEQFF
V gene: TRBV5-1; J gene: TRBJ2-3; CDR3 protein: CASSPNGSGGTDTQYF
V gene: TRBV5-8; J gene: TRBJ2-2; CDR3 protein: CASSLWATGNTGELFF
V gene: TRBV6-6; J gene: TRBJ1-2; CDR3 protein: CASRTGQGAYGYTF
V gene: TRBV5-4; J gene: TRBJ2-7; CDR3 protein: CASSMGLAGDSSYEQYF
V gene: TRBV3-1/TRBV3-2; J gene: TRBJ1-2; CDR3 protein: CASSQNRDYGYTF
V gene: TRBV6-5; J gene: TRBJ2-5; CDR3 protein: CASSDGRWETQYF
V gene: TRBV28; J gene: TRBJ1-1; CDR3 protein: CASSPGDGLEAFF
V gene: TRBV29-1; J gene: TRBJ2-1; CDR3 protein: CSVEEGLVIGRDEQFF
V gene: TRBV6-5; J gene: TRBJ2-7; CDR3 protein: CASSYRALGLEQYF
V gene: TRBV14; J gene: TRBJ2-3; CDR3 protein: CASSQAGLYTDTQYF
V gene: TRBV5-6; J gene: TRBJ2-3; CDR3 protein: CASSSSDQNTDTQYF
V gene: TRBV6-1; J gene: TRBJ1-5; CDR3 protein: CASSDDRGRDVGQPQHF
V gene: TRBV30; J gene: TRBJ1-5; CDR3 protein: CAWSPAGASNQPQHF
V gene: TRBV4-1; J gene: TRBJ1-1; CDR3 protein: CASSQGLQGRTEAFF
V gene: TRBV5-4; J gene: TRBJ1-3; CDR3 protein: CASSRDPLSGNTIYF
V gene: TRBV3-1/TRBV3-2; J gene: TRBJ2-7; CDR3 protein: CASSRGLAGGYEQYF
V gene: TRBV4-1; J gene: TRBJ2-7; CDR3 protein: CASSQDLSTGTLSYEQYF
V gene: TRBV5-1; J gene: TRBJ2-3; CDR3 protein: CASSLLGTSTDTQYF
V gene: TRBV5-6; J gene: TRBJ1-4; CDR3 protein: CASSLVGQTSNEKLFF
V gene: TRBV19; J gene: TRBJ2-2; CDR3 protein: CASSRGSGRANTGELFF
V gene: TRBV6-4; J gene: TRBJ2-3; CDR3 protein: CASSASAGGTDTQYF
V gene: TRBV6-5; J gene: TRBJ2-7; CDR3 protein: CASRSSGSNEQYF
V gene: TRBV3-1/TRBV3-2; J gene: TRBJ1-6; CDR3 protein: CASSPFSYGSYNSPLHF
V gene: TRBV4-2; J gene: TRBJ1-5; CDR3 protein: CASSQVRGSNQPQHF